This T cell receptor (beta chain) was sequenced for a study of T-cell memory formation after mild COVID-19. The wider study: Clustering of TCRs was largely donor specific.

There are 15 residues in the CDR3. Trimming removed 1 base at V and 5 bases at J, with 11 bases between. The germline V gene has CDR1 LGHNA and CDR2 YSLEER. This clonotype was seen a few times. Its antigen is currently unknown. Study outcomes and limitations: CD8+ contracting clones occupied EMRA, while CD4+ ones occupied mainly CM and EM. CD4+ bias marked clones expanding day 15 to 37, unlike balanced contracting clones.

TCR alpha and TCR beta cDNA libraries with sample barcodes and UMIs came from 5'RACE using constant-segment primers. TCRdb ran MiXCR on the 5' RACE reads and lists one entry per CDR3 protein. The profile shows roughly 300,000 distinct CDR3 sequences, roughly an eighth of them singletons. The receptor comes from a man younger than 35 who had mild COVID-19 (a few samples of this study predate the infection). Cell type and time point are not known. The genes are TRBV4-3 and TRBJ1-4; no definite D call. What was sequenced was PBMCs or a T cell subset sorted from them (not recorded which). In DNA form, the CDR3 reads TGCGCCAGCAGCCAAGTCCGAACAGTCAATGAAAAACTGTTTTTT. Residues: CASSQVRTVNEKLFF.